This is a list of T cell receptor delta chains from one sample in a study of Vδ1+ human thymocytes. TCRdb processed the multiplex PCR reads again with the CATT caller. The data contain approximately 58,000 delta-chain clones, approximately 16% of them singletons. Sequenced input: Vdelta1+ gamma-delta thymocytes from the thymus. The receptors shown here come from a girl under three years old who had congenital heart surgery. The CDR3 runs from the conserved cysteine through the conserved F or W. Each record gives: J gene, D gene, V gene, clone size, CDR3 DNA, CDR3 protein. The D gene is left open where the match is weak. A clone size is listed for some rows: how often the clone was seen (once, few, many), or a class if it is expanded.

J gene: TRDJ1; D gene: TRDD2; V gene: TRDV1; clone size: NA; CDR3 DNA: TGTGCTCTTGGGCCCCGATTAAACGCCGGCCTTCCTACGGAAACCGATAAACTCATCTTT; CDR3 protein: CALGPRLNAGLPTETDKLIF
J gene: TRDJ1; D gene: NA; V gene: TRDV1; clone size: few; CDR3 DNA: TGTGCTCTCGCGTCGCCCAATCGGGATGTCTGGGAAGGGTTCTACACCGATAAACTCATCTTT; CDR3 protein: CALASPNRDVWEGFYTDKLIF
J gene: TRDJ1; D gene: NA; V gene: TRDV1; clone size: few; CDR3 DNA: TGTGCTCTTGGGGAACTTGCCTCCTCCGGATGGGTGAACACCGATAAACTCATCTTT; CDR3 protein: CALGELASSGWVNTDKLIF
J gene: TRDJ1; D gene: TRDD3; V gene: TRDV1; clone size: NA; CDR3 DNA: TGTGCTCTTGGGGGATCTCCCGCCTTGTTGACCTGGGGGACCTATAAACTCATCTTT; CDR3 protein: CALGGSPALLTWGTYKLIF
J gene: TRDJ1; D gene: NA; V gene: TRDV3; clone size: few; CDR3 DNA: TGTGCCCCGATCCCATCTGTCTTAATCTGGACGGGGAGCGATAAACTCATCTTT; CDR3 protein: CAPIPSVLIWTGSDKLIF
J gene: TRDJ1; D gene: TRDD3; V gene: TRDV1; clone size: few; CDR3 DNA: TGTGCTCTTGGGGAACGGCTGCTTCTGGGGGTCCAACTCCTTTACACCGATAAACTCATCTTT; CDR3 protein: CALGERLLLGVQLLYTDKLIF
J gene: TRDJ1; D gene: TRDD2; V gene: TRDV1; clone size: NA; CDR3 DNA: TGTGCTCTTGGGGGAAGGGCTCCTTCCTACACACGGAGGGCCCCGAGGGGCACCGATAAACTCATCTTT; CDR3 protein: CALGGRAPSYTRRAPRGTDKLIF
J gene: TRDJ1; D gene: TRDD2; V gene: TRDV1; clone size: NA; CDR3 DNA: TGTGCTCTTGGGGGCGAAGGCCTTCCTAGGCCTGGTGGCTGGTACACCGATAAACTCATCTTT; CDR3 protein: CALGGEGLPRPGGWYTDKLIF
J gene: TRDJ1; D gene: NA; V gene: TRDV1; clone size: NA; CDR3 DNA: TGTGCTCTTGGGGATCTGAAGGGCGTGGGGATCAACACCGATAAACTCATCTTT; CDR3 protein: CALGDLKGVGINTDKLIF
J gene: TRDJ1; D gene: TRDD3; V gene: TRDV1; clone size: NA; CDR3 DNA: TGTGCTCTTGGGGAACCAACTACAGGGGGATACTGTGGCGATAAACTCATCTTT; CDR3 protein: CALGEPTTGGYCGDKLIF
J gene: TRDJ1; D gene: TRDD3; V gene: TRDV1; clone size: NA; CDR3 DNA: TGTGCTCTTGGGGAACTAGTCTTGGGAGCCCCTCTACTGGGGGATATTTCGACCGATAAACTCATCTTT; CDR3 protein: CALGELVLGAPLLGDISTDKLIF
J gene: TRDJ1; D gene: TRDD3; V gene: TRDV1; clone size: NA; CDR3 DNA: TGTGCTCTTGGGGAACGAAGGGCGCCTTCCGGGACTGGGGGATATACCGATAAACTCATCTTT; CDR3 protein: CALGERRAPSGTGGYTDKLIF
J gene: TRDJ1; D gene: TRDD3; V gene: TRDV1; clone size: few; CDR3 DNA: TGTGCTCTTGGGGAATTCGCCTTCTGGGGGCCCACCGATAAACTCATCTTT; CDR3 protein: CALGEFAFWGPTDKLIF
J gene: TRDJ1; D gene: TRDD3; V gene: TRDV1; clone size: few; CDR3 DNA: TGTGCTCTTGGGGAACGGGAGGATCCTACGGTGAACAATCTTGGATGGGGTACTGGGGGGACTAACACCGATAAACTCATCTTT; CDR3 protein: CALGEREDPTVNNLGWGTGGTNTDKLIF
J gene: TRDJ1; D gene: NA; V gene: TRDV1; clone size: NA; CDR3 DNA: TGTGCTCTTGGGGAACTGGCTTCCAATCGGATACTACGGGCTACCGATAAACTCATCTTT; CDR3 protein: CALGELASNRILRATDKLIF
J gene: TRDJ1; D gene: NA; V gene: TRDV2; clone size: many; CDR3 DNA: TGTGCCTGTGACAACCCGACGCGGGCGGGATATCCCGATAAACTCATCTTT; CDR3 protein: CACDNPTRAGYPDKLIF
J gene: TRDJ1; D gene: NA; V gene: TRDV1; clone size: NA; CDR3 DNA: TGTGCTCTTGGGGTTCCTTACTACACCGATAAACTCATCTTT; CDR3 protein: CALGVPYYTDKLIF
J gene: TRDJ1; D gene: NA; V gene: TRDV1; clone size: few; CDR3 DNA: TGTGCTCTTGGGGAACTTCGCCCGAATAAACTCATCTTT; CDR3 protein: CALGELRPNKLIF
J gene: TRDJ1; D gene: NA; V gene: TRDV1; clone size: NA; CDR3 DNA: TGTGCTCTTGGGGAACCCCACCGGACGACCTCTGGTAAACTCATCTTT; CDR3 protein: CALGEPHRTTSGKLIF
J gene: TRDJ1; D gene: TRDD3; V gene: TRDV1; clone size: NA; CDR3 DNA: TGTGCTCTTGGGGAAAGGGCTGGGGATAAGGCCGATAAACTCATCTTT; CDR3 protein: CALGERAGDKADKLIF
J gene: TRDJ1; D gene: NA; V gene: TRDV1; clone size: NA; CDR3 DNA: TGTGCTCTGGGGGAACGGCACCAAACGAGCTGGGGACCGTACACCGATAAACTCATCTTT; CDR3 protein: CALGERHQTSWGPYTDKLIF
J gene: TRDJ1; D gene: NA; V gene: TRDV1; clone size: few; CDR3 DNA: TGTGCTCTTGGGGAACTGACCGTTACTGGTATACCTACGTACACCGATAAACTCATCTTT; CDR3 protein: CALGELTVTGIPTYTDKLIF
J gene: TRDJ1; D gene: NA; V gene: TRDV1; clone size: NA; CDR3 DNA: TGTGCTCTTGGGGTCCCCCCCGGGGGGTACACCGATAAACTCATCTTT; CDR3 protein: CALGVPPGGYTDKLIF
J gene: TRDJ2; D gene: TRDD3; V gene: TRDV2; clone size: NA; CDR3 DNA: TGTGCCTGTGACACGGGTGGGTCTTTCCAGGGGAGTACTGGGGGACTCGGGTCTTTGACAGCACAACTCTTCTTT; CDR3 protein: CACDTGGSFQGSTGGLGSLTAQLFF
J gene: TRDJ1; D gene: NA; V gene: TRDV1; clone size: NA; CDR3 DNA: TGTGCTCTTGGGGAACTCCGGGGGCCAAACACCGATAAACTCATCTTT; CDR3 protein: CALGELRGPNTDKLIF
J gene: TRDJ1; D gene: TRDD3; V gene: TRDV1; clone size: few; CDR3 DNA: TGTGCTCTTGGGGAATCTGGCGGTACTGGGGGATACCATGGGTCCGATAAACTCATCTTT; CDR3 protein: CALGESGGTGGYHGSDKLIF
J gene: TRDJ1; D gene: TRDD2; V gene: TRDV2; clone size: many; CDR3 DNA: TGTGCCTGTGACCGGGTCCCTTCCTCTAAACTCATCTTT; CDR3 protein: CACDRVPSSKLIF
J gene: TRDJ3; D gene: TRDD3; V gene: TRDV2; clone size: few; CDR3 DNA: TGTGCCTGTGACTTGGGGGACCCGAGCTCCTGGGACACCCGACAGATGTTTTTC; CDR3 protein: CACDLGDPSSWDTRQMFF
J gene: TRDJ1; D gene: NA; V gene: TRDV1; clone size: few; CDR3 DNA: TGTGCTCTTGGGGTTACAATCCTACACCCCCATGGCGCCGATAAACTCATCTTT; CDR3 protein: CALGVTILHPHGADKLIF
J gene: TRDJ1; D gene: TRDD3; V gene: TRDV1; clone size: few; CDR3 DNA: TGTGCTCTTGGGGAACTCGCACCGGCCTTCCTCTCAAGGTTACACGGGGATACGATCTACACCGATAAACTCATCTTT; CDR3 protein: CALGELAPAFLSRLHGDTIYTDKLIF
J gene: TRDJ1; D gene: TRDD3; V gene: TRDV2; clone size: many; CDR3 DNA: TGTGCCTGTGACCCCCGGCCGACTGGGGGAACAGGGTCATTCCGGCTCATCTTT; CDR3 protein: CACDPRPTGGTGSFRLIF
J gene: TRDJ1; D gene: TRDD3; V gene: TRDV1; clone size: few; CDR3 DNA: TGTGCTCTTGGGGAACTACGATTGTGGGGGATGAACACCGATAAACTCATCTTT; CDR3 protein: CALGELRLWGMNTDKLIF
J gene: TRDJ1; D gene: NA; V gene: TRDV3; clone size: NA; CDR3 DNA: TGTGCCTTTAATTCCCCCGATAAACTCATCTTT; CDR3 protein: CAFNSPDKLIF
J gene: TRDJ1; D gene: NA; V gene: TRDV1; clone size: few; CDR3 DNA: TGTGCTCTTGGGGAACTCGGGGGTACAAACCCCACCAAGTACACCGATAAACTCATCTTT; CDR3 protein: CALGELGGTNPTKYTDKLIF
J gene: TRDJ1; D gene: TRDD3; V gene: TRDV2; clone size: few; CDR3 DNA: TGTGCCTGTGACCCCGCGGTCCCGATCTACCGTAGACTGGGGGCCCACACCGATAAACTCATCTTT; CDR3 protein: CACDPAVPIYRRLGAHTDKLIF
J gene: TRDJ1; D gene: NA; V gene: TRDV2; clone size: medium-sized; CDR3 DNA: TGTGCCTGTGACACCGGATGGGACACCGATAAACTCATCTTT; CDR3 protein: CACDTGWDTDKLIF
J gene: TRDJ1; D gene: TRDD3; V gene: TRDV1; clone size: NA; CDR3 DNA: TGTGCTCTTGGGGAACTCTGGTTCCCCAGTACTGGGGGATCCTCGCCGGAGTACACCGATAAACTCATCTTT; CDR3 protein: CALGELWFPSTGGSSPEYTDKLIF
J gene: TRDJ1; D gene: TRDD3; V gene: TRDV2; clone size: few; CDR3 DNA: TGTGCCTGTGACACCGATAACTGGGGGACTCGGGGCCATAAACTCATCTTT; CDR3 protein: CACDTDNWGTRGHKLIF
J gene: TRDJ1; D gene: TRDD2; V gene: TRDV1; clone size: NA; CDR3 DNA: TGTGCTCTTGGGGAACTTCTTCCTACGAGGACTGGGAAGGAACTCATCTTT; CDR3 protein: CALGELLPTRTGKELIF
J gene: TRDJ1; D gene: TRDD3; V gene: TRDV1; clone size: NA; CDR3 DNA: TGTGCTCTTTATAGTACTGGGGGATACGACTACACCGATAAACTCATCTTT; CDR3 protein: CALYSTGGYDYTDKLIF
J gene: TRDJ1; D gene: TRDD3; V gene: TRDV1; clone size: NA; CDR3 DNA: TGTGCTCTTGGGGAATGTGGCGGGATACGGGGGACGAACACCGATAAACTCATCTTT; CDR3 protein: CALGECGGIRGTNTDKLIF
J gene: TRDJ1; D gene: TRDD3; V gene: TRDV1; clone size: NA; CDR3 DNA: TGTGCTCTTGGGGATGGCCCTTCCTGGGGGATACCCCACCCGAGACACACCGATAAACTCATCTTT; CDR3 protein: CALGDGPSWGIPHPRHTDKLIF
J gene: TRDJ1; D gene: NA; V gene: TRDV1; clone size: NA; CDR3 DNA: TGTGCTCTTGGGGAACTTCGGACCGAGACCATCTATCCTTTCAATTACACCGATAAACTCATCTTT; CDR3 protein: CALGELRTETIYPFNYTDKLIF
J gene: TRDJ1; D gene: TRDD3; V gene: TRDV1; clone size: NA; CDR3 DNA: TGTGCTCTTGGGGAACTAGAGACCCCCCTTTTTGCTACTGGGGGATTAAAACTCATCTTT; CDR3 protein: CALGELETPLFATGGLKLIF
J gene: TRDJ1; D gene: TRDD3; V gene: TRDV1; clone size: NA; CDR3 DNA: TGTGCTCTTGGGGACCCCCCTACTGGCCTTCCTCCGTACTGGGGGACAACATACACCGATAAACTCATCTTT; CDR3 protein: CALGDPPTGLPPYWGTTYTDKLIF
J gene: TRDJ1; D gene: TRDD3; V gene: TRDV1; clone size: NA; CDR3 DNA: TGTGCTCTTGGGAACTCGGTCACCCGGACTTACTGGGGGACACGGGAACTCATCTTT; CDR3 protein: CALGNSVTRTYWGTRELIF
J gene: TRDJ1; D gene: TRDD3; V gene: TRDV1; clone size: few; CDR3 DNA: TGTGCTCTTGCGAACCGGGGGGATCCTCCAGATAAACTCATCTTT; CDR3 protein: CALANRGDPPDKLIF
J gene: TRDJ1; D gene: TRDD3; V gene: TRDV1; clone size: few; CDR3 DNA: TGTGCTCTTGGGGTAGAGACTGGGGGATGGGGACGGTACACCGATAAACTCATCTTT; CDR3 protein: CALGVETGGWGRYTDKLIF
J gene: TRDJ1; D gene: TRDD3; V gene: TRDV1; clone size: NA; CDR3 DNA: TGTGCTCTTGGGGAACCATGGGCCTTCCCGTACTGGGGGAGCACCGATAAACTCATCTTT; CDR3 protein: CALGEPWAFPYWGSTDKLIF
J gene: TRDJ1; D gene: TRDD3; V gene: TRDV1; clone size: NA; CDR3 DNA: TGTGCTCTTGGGGAACCGGTACTGGGGGATACAGTACTCATCTTT; CDR3 protein: CALGEPVLGDTVLIF